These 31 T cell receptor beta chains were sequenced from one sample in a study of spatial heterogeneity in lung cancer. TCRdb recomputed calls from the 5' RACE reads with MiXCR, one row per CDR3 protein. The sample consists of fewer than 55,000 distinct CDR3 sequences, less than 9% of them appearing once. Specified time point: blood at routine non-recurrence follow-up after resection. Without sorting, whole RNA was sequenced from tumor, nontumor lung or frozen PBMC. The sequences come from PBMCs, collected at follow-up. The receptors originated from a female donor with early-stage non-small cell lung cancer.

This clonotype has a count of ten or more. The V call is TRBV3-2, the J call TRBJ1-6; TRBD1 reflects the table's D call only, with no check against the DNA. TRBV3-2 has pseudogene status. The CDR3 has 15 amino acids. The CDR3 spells CASRTGTAYNSPLHF. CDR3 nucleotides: TGTGCCAGCAGGACGGGGACGGCCTATAATTCACCCCTCCACTTT.

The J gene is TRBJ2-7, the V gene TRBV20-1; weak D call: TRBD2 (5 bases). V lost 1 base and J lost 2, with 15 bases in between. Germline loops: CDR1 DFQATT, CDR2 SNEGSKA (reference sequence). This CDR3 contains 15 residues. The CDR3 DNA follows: TGCAGTGCTAGAGCCAACCCTTTGACTACCTACGAGCAGTACTTC. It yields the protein CSARANPLTTYEQYF.

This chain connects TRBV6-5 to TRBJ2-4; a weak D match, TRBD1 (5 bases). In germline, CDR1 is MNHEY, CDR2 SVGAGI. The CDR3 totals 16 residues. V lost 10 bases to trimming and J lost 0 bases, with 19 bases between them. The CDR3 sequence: CATKGLRGEAKNIQYF. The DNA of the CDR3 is TGTGCCACCAAAGGGCTAAGGGGTGAAGCCAAAAACATTCAGTACTTC.

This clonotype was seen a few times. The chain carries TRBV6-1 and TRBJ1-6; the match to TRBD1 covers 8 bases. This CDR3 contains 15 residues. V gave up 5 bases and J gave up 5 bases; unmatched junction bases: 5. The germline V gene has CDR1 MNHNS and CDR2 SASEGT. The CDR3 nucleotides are TGTGCCAGCAGTCAGGGACAGGCGGATAATTCACCCCTCCACTTT. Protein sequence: CASSQGQADNSPLHF.

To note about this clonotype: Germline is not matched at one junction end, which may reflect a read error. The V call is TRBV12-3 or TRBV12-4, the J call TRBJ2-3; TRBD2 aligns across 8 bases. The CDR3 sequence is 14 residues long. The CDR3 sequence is CASRLAGSTDTQYF. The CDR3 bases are TGTGCCAGCAGATTAGCGGGGAGCACAGATACGCAGTATTTT.

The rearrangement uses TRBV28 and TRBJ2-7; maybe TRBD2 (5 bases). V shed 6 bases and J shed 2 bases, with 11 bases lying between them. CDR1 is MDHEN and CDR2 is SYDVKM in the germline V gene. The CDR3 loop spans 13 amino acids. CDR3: CASRYGVTYEQYF. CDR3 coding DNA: TGTGCCAGCAGGTACGGGGTCACCTACGAGCAGTACTTC.

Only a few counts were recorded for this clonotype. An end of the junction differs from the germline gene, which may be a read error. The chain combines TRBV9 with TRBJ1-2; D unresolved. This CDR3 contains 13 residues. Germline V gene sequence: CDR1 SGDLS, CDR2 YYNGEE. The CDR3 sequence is CASSVGVAGIYSF. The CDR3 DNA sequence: TGTGCCAGCAGCGTAGGGGTAGCTGGCATCTACTCCTTC.

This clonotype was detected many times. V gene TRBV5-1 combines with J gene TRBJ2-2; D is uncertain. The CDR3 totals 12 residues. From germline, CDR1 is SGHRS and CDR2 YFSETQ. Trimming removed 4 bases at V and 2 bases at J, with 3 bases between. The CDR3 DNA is TGCGCCAGCAGCCCTAACACCGGGGAGCTGTTTTTT. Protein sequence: CASSPNTGELFF.

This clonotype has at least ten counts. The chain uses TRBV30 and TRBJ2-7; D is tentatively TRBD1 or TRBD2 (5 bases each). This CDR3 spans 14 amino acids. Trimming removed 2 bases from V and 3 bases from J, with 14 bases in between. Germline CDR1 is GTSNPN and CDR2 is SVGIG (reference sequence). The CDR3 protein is CAWSFGAASYEQYF. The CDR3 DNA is TGTGCCTGGAGTTTCGGGGCGGCCAGCTACGAGCAGTACTTC.

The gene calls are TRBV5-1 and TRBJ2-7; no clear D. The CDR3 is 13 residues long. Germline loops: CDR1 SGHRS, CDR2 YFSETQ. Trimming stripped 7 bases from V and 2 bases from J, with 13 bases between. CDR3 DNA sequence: TGCGCCAGCGCCTGGCAGCCAACCTACGAGCAGTACTTC. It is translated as CASAWQPTYEQYF.

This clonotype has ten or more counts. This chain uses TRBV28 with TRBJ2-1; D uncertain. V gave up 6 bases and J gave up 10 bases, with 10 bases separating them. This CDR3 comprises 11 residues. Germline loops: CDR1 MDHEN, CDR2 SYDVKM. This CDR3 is CASSLIGEQFF. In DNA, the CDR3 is TGTGCCAGCAGCTTAATAGGCGAGCAGTTCTTC.

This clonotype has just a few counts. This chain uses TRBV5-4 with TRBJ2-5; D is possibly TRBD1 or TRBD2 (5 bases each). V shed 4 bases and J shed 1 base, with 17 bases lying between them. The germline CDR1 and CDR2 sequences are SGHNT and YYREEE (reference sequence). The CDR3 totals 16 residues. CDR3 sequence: CASSPVGPLVQETQYF. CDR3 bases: TGTGCCAGCAGCCCCGTGGGACCGCTCGTCCAAGAGACCCAGTACTTC.

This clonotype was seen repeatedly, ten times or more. This CDR3 reads CASSPPVGTQYF. The CDR3 nucleotides read TGTGCCAGCAGCCCCCCCGTAGGGACGCAGTATTTT. V usage is TRBV28 and J usage is TRBJ2-3; D call uncertain. Germline V gene lookup returns CDR1 MDHEN and CDR2 SYDVKM. The V end lost 6 bases, the J end lost 9 bases, and 13 bases lay between the germline ends. The CDR3 is 12 amino acids.

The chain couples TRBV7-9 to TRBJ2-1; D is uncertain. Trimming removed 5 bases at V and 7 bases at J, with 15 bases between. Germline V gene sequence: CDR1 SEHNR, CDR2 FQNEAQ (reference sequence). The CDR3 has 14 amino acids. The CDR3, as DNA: TGTGCCAGCAGCCCGAAATCGGTTGGGAATGAGCAGTTCTTC. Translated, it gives CASSPKSVGNEQFF.

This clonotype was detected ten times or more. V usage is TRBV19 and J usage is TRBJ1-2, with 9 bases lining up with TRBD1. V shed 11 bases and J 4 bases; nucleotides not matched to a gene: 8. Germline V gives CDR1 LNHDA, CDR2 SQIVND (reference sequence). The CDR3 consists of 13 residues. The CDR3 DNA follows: TGTGCCTCATGGACAGGGGCGTCCTATGGCTACACCTTC. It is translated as CASWTGASYGYTF.

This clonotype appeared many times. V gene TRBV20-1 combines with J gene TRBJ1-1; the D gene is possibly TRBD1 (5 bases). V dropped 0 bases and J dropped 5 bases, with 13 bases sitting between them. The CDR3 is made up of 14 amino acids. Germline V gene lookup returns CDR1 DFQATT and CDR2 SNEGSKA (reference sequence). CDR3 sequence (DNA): TGCAGTGCTAGAGATTCCCAGGGAGGGACTGAAGCTTTCTTT. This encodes CSARDSQGGTEAFF.

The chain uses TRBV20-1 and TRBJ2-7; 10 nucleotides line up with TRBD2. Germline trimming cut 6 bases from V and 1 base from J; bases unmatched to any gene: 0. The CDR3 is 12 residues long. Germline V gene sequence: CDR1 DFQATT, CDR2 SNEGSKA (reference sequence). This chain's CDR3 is CSALAGSYEQYF. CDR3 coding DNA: TGCAGTGCACTAGCGGGATCCTACGAGCAGTACTTC.

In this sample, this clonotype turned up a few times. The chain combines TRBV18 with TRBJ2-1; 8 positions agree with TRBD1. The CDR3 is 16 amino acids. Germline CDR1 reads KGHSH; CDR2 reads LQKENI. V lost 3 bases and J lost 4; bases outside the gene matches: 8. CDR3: CASSPPGQVIYNEQFF. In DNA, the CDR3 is TGTGCCAGCTCACCCCCGGGACAGGTCATTTACAATGAGCAGTTCTTC.

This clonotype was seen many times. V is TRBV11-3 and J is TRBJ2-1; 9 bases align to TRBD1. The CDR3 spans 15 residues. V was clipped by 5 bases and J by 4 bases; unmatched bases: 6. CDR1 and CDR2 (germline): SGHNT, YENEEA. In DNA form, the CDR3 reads TGTGCCAGCAGCCCTACACAGGGGGCGTACAATGAGCAGTTCTTC. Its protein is CASSPTQGAYNEQFF.

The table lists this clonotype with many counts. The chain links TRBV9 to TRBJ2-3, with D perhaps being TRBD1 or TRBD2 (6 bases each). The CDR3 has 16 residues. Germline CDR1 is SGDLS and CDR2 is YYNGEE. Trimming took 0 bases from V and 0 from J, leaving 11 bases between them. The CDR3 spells CASSVAGATSTDTQYF. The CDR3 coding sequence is TGTGCCAGCAGCGTAGCGGGGGCTACTAGCACAGATACGCAGTATTTT.

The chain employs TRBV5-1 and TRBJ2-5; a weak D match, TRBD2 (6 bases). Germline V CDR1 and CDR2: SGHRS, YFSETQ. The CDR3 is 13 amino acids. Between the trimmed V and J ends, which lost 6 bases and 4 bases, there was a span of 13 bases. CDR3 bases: TGCGCCAGCACGAGGGAGGTCGGAGAGACCCAGTACTTC. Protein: CASTREVGETQYF.

CDR3 DNA: TGTGCCAGCAGCGAGGGGGTAGCGAACACCGGGGAGCTGTTTTTT. It codes for CASSEGVANTGELFF. This chain connects TRBV5-4 to TRBJ2-2; D is perhaps TRBD1 (6 bases). Germline loops: CDR1 SGHNT, CDR2 YYREEE (reference sequence). The CDR3 sequence is 15 residues long. V lost 4 bases to trimming and J lost 0 bases, with 10 bases between them.

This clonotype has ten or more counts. The CDR3, as DNA: TGTGCCAGTAGTACTCGAGAGACCCAGTACTTC. Amino acid sequence: CASSTRETQYF. This rearrangement joins TRBV19 to TRBJ2-5; D not certain. There are 11 residues in the CDR3. Germline CDR1 reads LNHDA; CDR2 reads SQIVND (reference sequence). V was clipped by 4 bases and J by 4 bases, with 4 bases between them.

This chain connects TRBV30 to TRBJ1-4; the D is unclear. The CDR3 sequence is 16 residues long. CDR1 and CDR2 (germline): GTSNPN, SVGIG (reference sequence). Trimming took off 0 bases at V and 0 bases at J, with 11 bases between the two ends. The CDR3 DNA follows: TGTGCCTGGAGTGTACGGTTAACCCCAACTAATGAAAAACTGTTTTTT. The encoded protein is CAWSVRLTPTNEKLFF.

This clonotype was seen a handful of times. Here the CDR3 reads CASSYSQPDRVYSNQPQHF. CDR3 DNA: TGTGCCAGCAGTTACTCGCAGCCTGACAGAGTTTATAGCAATCAGCCCCAGCATTTT. The genes are TRBV6-2 or TRBV6-3 and TRBJ1-5; tentatively, D is TRBD1 (5 bases). CDR1 is MNHEY and CDR2 is SVGEGT in the germline V gene. The CDR3 totals 19 residues. V was pared by 0 bases and J by 0 bases, with 18 bases between.

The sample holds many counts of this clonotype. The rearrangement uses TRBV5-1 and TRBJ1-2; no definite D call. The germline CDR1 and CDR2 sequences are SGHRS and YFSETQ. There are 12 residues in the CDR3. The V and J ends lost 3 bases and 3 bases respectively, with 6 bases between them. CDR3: CASSSVDYGYTF. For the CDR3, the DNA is TGCGCCAGCAGCTCAGTAGACTATGGCTACACCTTC.

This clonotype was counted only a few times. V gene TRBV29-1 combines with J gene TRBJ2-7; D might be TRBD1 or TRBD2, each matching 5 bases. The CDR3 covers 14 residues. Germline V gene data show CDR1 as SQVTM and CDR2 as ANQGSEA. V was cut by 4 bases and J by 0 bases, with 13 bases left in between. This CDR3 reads CSVVRGSGSYEQYF. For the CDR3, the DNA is TGCAGCGTTGTGAGGGGAAGCGGCTCCTACGAGCAGTACTTC.

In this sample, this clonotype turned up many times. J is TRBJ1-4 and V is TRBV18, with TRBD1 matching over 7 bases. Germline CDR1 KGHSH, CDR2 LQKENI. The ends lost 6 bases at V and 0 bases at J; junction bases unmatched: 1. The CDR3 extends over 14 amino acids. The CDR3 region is CASSGQSTNEKLFF. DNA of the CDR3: TGTGCCAGCTCGGGACAGTCAACTAATGAAAAACTGTTTTTT. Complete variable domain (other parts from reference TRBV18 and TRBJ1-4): NAGVMQNPRHLVRRRGQEARLRCSPMKGHSHVYWYRQLPEEGLKFMVYLQKENIIDESGMPKERFSAEFPKEGPSILRIQQVVRGDSAAYFCASSGQSTNEKLFFGSGTQLSVL.

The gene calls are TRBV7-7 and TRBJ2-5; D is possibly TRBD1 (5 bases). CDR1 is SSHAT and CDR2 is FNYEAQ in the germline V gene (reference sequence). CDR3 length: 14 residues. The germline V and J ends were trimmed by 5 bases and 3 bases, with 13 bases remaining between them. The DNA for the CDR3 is TGTGCCAGCAGCCAAGACAGAGTTAAAGAGACCCAGTACTTC. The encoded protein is CASSQDRVKETQYF.

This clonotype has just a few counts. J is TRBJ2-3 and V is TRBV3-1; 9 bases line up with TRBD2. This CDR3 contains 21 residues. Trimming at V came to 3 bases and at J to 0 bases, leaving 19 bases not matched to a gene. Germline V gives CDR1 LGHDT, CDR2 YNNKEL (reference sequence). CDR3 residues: CASSQGFEGLAGIPSTDTQYF. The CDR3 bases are TGTGCCAGCAGCCAGGGCTTCGAAGGGCTAGCGGGGATCCCTAGCACAGATACGCAGTATTTT.

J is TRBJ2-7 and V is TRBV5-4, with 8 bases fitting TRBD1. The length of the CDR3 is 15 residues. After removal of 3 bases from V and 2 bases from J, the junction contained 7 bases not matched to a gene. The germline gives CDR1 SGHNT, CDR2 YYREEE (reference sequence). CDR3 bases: TGTGCCAGCAGCTCCAAGGAGACAGGGGCCTACGAGCAGTACTTC. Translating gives CASSSKETGAYEQYF.